Listed here are 3 T cell receptor beta chains from one sample, sequenced in a study of shared clonotypes between healthy human individuals. Assay used: immunoSEQ multiplex PCR; TCRdb lists only in-frame clones, some missing. This table has nearly 2 million clones, 85% to 95% appearing once. Selected positively for CCR7 and CD45RO-negative, naive CD8 cells excluded terminally differentiated effector memory CD45RA+ cells. The sequencing sample was made of naive CD8+ T cells sorted from blood. These receptors were obtained from a young man in good health.

This chain uses TRBV5-1 with TRBJ2-7; unclear D gene. There are 11 residues in the CDR3. Deletions cut 5 bases from V and 4 bases from J, with 7 bases between. Germline V CDR1 and CDR2: SGHRS, YFSETQ. Here the CDR3 reads CASRKGYEQYF. In DNA form, the CDR3 reads TGCGCCAGCAGGAAGGGATACGAGCAGTACTTC.

The chain has TRBV6-1 and TRBJ1-2; D ambiguous. Deletions cut 11 bases from V and 4 bases from J, with 14 bases between. The CDR3 consists of 12 residues. The germline V gene has CDR1 MNHNS and CDR2 SASEGT. For the CDR3, the DNA is TGTGCCGCCATTACCCCCGTCTATGGCTACACCTTC. Encoded protein: CAAITPVYGYTF.

The V and J genes are TRBV6-1 and TRBJ2-7; D call uncertain. This CDR3 contains 14 residues. Trimming pared 2 bases from V and 3 bases from J, leaving 11 bases between. Looked up from germline, CDR1 is MNHNS and CDR2 is SASEGT. The DNA of the CDR3 is TGTGCCAGCAGTGAATGGCAGGCCGGCTACGAGCAGTACTTC. Its translation is CASSEWQAGYEQYF.